These 23 T cell receptor beta chains originate from one sample sequenced in a study of regulatory T cells in long-lasting Graves disease. Specified time point: newly diagnosed GD, antithyroid drugs for less than 3 months. From RNA extracted from PBMCs, the TCR library was made. Construction of the TCR beta libraries employed iRepertoire HTBI primers in conjunction with Arm-PCR of CDR3 regions. TCRdb called the multiplex PCR reads again in MiXCR, with one record for every CDR3 protein. This table has some 410,000 distinct CDR3 sequences, less than 20% appearing once. A further study also used this sample, focusing on T cells in Graves' hyperthyroidism and ophthalmopathy.

Source: peripheral blood mononuclear cells (PBMCs), taken at new diagnosis, from a patient treated with antithyroid drugs. These receptor sequences come from a woman aged 25 to 45 with Graves disease.

In its sample, this clonotype was seen many times. V gene TRBV7-9 combines with J gene TRBJ1-2; 9 positions match TRBD1. Germline V gene lookup returns CDR1 SEHNR and CDR2 FQNEAQ (reference sequence). This CDR3 is built from 14 residues. Trimming at V came to 6 bases and at J to 2 bases, leaving 4 bases not matched to a gene. The CDR3 reads CASSTTGGNYGYTF. CDR3 DNA: TGTGCCAGCAGTACTACAGGGGGCAACTATGGCTACACCTTC.

V is TRBV6-5 and J is TRBJ1-2; D gene uncertain. The ends were cut back, 2 bases at V and 2 bases at J, with 6 bases in the middle. This CDR3 is 13 amino acids long. Germline-derived CDR1 and CDR2 are MNHEY and SVGAGI. This CDR3 reads CASSYARNYGYTF. The CDR3 DNA sequence: TGTGCCAGCAGTTACGCCAGAAACTATGGCTACACCTTC.

In its sample, this clonotype was seen many times. The chain recombines TRBV7-2 with TRBJ2-5; D remains unclear. The CDR3 sequence is 13 residues long. CDR1 SGHTA and CDR2 FQGNSA come from the germline V gene. Trimming left V 3 bases short and J 2 bases short, with 7 bases between. CDR3 sequence reads: CASSFAIQETQYF. The CDR3 DNA is TGTGCCAGCAGCTTCGCTATTCAAGAGACCCAGTACTTC. Together with reference TRBV7-2 and TRBJ2-5, the CDR3 gives the full variable domain: GAGVSQSPSNKVTEKGKDVELRCDPISGHTALYWYRQSLGQGLEFLIYFQGNSAPDKSGLPSDRFSAERTGGSVSTLTIQRTQQEDSAVYLCASSFAIQETQYFGPGTRLLVL.

This rearrangement joins TRBV15 to TRBJ2-2; 8 bases map to TRBD2. Germline V gene sequence: CDR1 LNHNV, CDR2 YYDKDF (reference sequence). This CDR3 comprises 18 residues. V lost 8 bases, J lost 0 bases, and 14 bases stayed unmatched. The DNA of the CDR3 is TGTGCCACCTACCTAGGCGGGGGGTCTGGCTCGAACACCGGGGAGCTGTTTTTT. Amino acids: CATYLGGGSGSNTGELFF.

This clonotype was detected many times. This sequence joins TRBV11-2 and TRBJ1-1; no definite D call. V lost 4 bases and J 7 bases, leaving 16 bases between the germline ends. Germline CDR1 is SGHAT and CDR2 is FQNNGV. The CDR3 is 14 residues long. CDR3 DNA: TGTGCCAGCAGCTCCTGGGGAATCTTGTTTGAAGCTTTCTTT. As protein: CASSSWGILFEAFF.

The chain uses TRBV7-9 and TRBJ2-2; D gene uncertain. CDR3 length equals 12 residues. V was trimmed by 2 bases and J by 7 bases, leaving 5 bases between them. Germline CDR1 reads SEHNR; CDR2 reads FQNEAQ (reference sequence). The CDR3 nucleotides are TGTGCCAGCAGCTTAATTAACGGGGAGCTGTTTTTT. It specifies CASSLINGELFF.

There are many counts of this clonotype. The chain carries TRBV7-9 and TRBJ1-4; unclear D gene. The CDR3 is 14 amino acids. Germline lookup yields CDR1 SEHNR and CDR2 FQNEAQ (reference sequence). V lost 1 base to trimming and J lost 3 bases, with 6 bases between them. The CDR3 region has the DNA TGTGCCAGCAGCTTAGGGTGGTCTAATGAAAAACTGTTTTTT. This encodes CASSLGWSNEKLFF.

This clonotype has at least ten counts. The chain has TRBV28 and TRBJ2-4; no definite D call. Looked up from germline, CDR1 is MDHEN and CDR2 is SYDVKM. V was clipped by 6 bases and J by 3 bases, with 9 bases between them. The CDR3 totals 13 residues. CDR3: CASRAFNKNIQYF. CDR3 nucleotides: TGTGCCAGCAGGGCGTTCAACAAAAACATTCAGTACTTC.

This clonotype was seen many times. This sequence joins TRBV3-1 and TRBJ2-2; 9 bases map to TRBD2. The CDR3 is 15 amino acids. The ends lost 2 bases at V and 5 bases at J; junction bases unmatched: 3. The germline V gene has CDR1 LGHDT and CDR2 YNNKEL (reference sequence). This chain's CDR3 is CASSQLLAGTGELFF. For the CDR3, the DNA is TGTGCCAGCAGCCAATTGCTAGCGGGGACCGGGGAGCTGTTTTTT. The variable domain in full, completed from reference TRBV3-1 and TRBJ2-2, reads DTAVSQTPKYLVTQMGNDKSIKCEQNLGHDTMYWYKQDSKKFLKIMFSYNNKELIINETVPNRFSPKSPDKAHLNLHINSLELGDSAVYFCASSQLLAGTGELFFGEGSRLTVL.

This clonotype appeared many times. The CDR3 DNA follows: TGTGCCAGCAGCAAGGCTGTCGGGGAGCTGTTTTTT. Translation: CASSKAVGELFF. This chain connects TRBV11-2 to TRBJ2-2; D unresolved. CDR1 is SGHAT, CDR2 FQNNGV, per germline. Trimming left V 5 bases short and J 7 bases short, with 8 bases between. The CDR3 is 12 residues long.

This rearrangement joins TRBV4-1 to TRBJ2-1; 7 bases map to TRBD2. This CDR3 contains 17 residues. Germline CDR1 is MGHRA and CDR2 is YSYEKL. The V and J ends lost 1 base and 3 bases, in that order; junction bases with no gene match: 9. CDR3 nucleotide sequence: TGCGCCAGCAGCCAAGCCTCGTGGGGGGGGAACTACAATGAGCAGTTCTTC. Amino acid sequence: CASSQASWGGNYNEQFF.

The sample holds many counts of this clonotype. V gene TRBV7-2 combines with J gene TRBJ2-3; 7 bases map to TRBD1. This CDR3 contains 15 residues. J gave up 0 bases and V 4 bases, and 4 bases lay outside the gene matches. Germline values: CDR1 SGHTA, CDR2 FQGNSA. The CDR3 loop reads CASSYRTGSTDTQYF. The CDR3 DNA reads TGTGCCAGCAGCTACCGGACAGGTAGCACAGATACGCAGTATTTT.

The table lists this clonotype with many counts. The J gene is TRBJ2-5, the V gene TRBV11-2; D ambiguous. V was cut by 3 bases and J by 2 bases, with 4 bases left in between. The CDR3 spans 12 residues. Germline loops: CDR1 SGHAT, CDR2 FQNNGV. The CDR3 DNA sequence: TGTGCCAGCAGCTTGATTCAAGAGACCCAGTACTTC. Translation: CASSLIQETQYF.

This clonotype was seen a few times. This rearrangement joins TRBV6-2 or TRBV6-3 to TRBJ2-4, with D unresolved. The CDR3 extends over 14 amino acids. Trimming removed 0 bases from V and 9 bases from J, with 12 bases in between. CDR1 is MNHEY, CDR2 SVGEGT, per germline. This chain's CDR3 is CASSYSIARSIQYF. The CDR3 nucleotides are TGTGCCAGCAGTTACTCGATCGCCAGAAGCATTCAGTACTTC.

This clonotype was observed many times. This rearrangement joins TRBV9 to TRBJ1-2; 10 nucleotides match TRBD1. The germline CDR1 and CDR2 sequences are SGDLS and YYNGEE. The CDR3 is 17 residues long. J gave up 0 bases and V 4 bases, and 9 bases lay outside the gene matches. DNA of the CDR3: TGTGCCAGCAGCTCCCCGGGACAGGGGCTTACTAACTATGGCTACACCTTC. It yields the protein CASSSPGQGLTNYGYTF.

The CDR3 sequence is CATSTRDRVWDEQFF. CDR3 DNA sequence: TGTGCCACCAGCACCCGGGACAGGGTTTGGGATGAGCAGTTCTTC. The chain has TRBV15 and TRBJ2-1; TRBD1 agrees at 9 bases. Germline loops: CDR1 LNHNV, CDR2 YYDKDF (reference sequence). This CDR3 region has 15 residues. The V and J ends lost 4 bases and 8 bases, in that order; junction bases with no gene match: 9. The full variable domain, its missing parts supplied by reference TRBV15 and TRBJ2-1, is DAMVIQNPRYQVTQFGKPVTLSCSQTLNHNVMYWYQQKSSQAPKLLFHYYDKDFNNEADTPDNFQSRRPNTSFCFLDIRSPGLGDTAMYLCATSTRDRVWDEQFFGPGTRLTVL.

This clonotype was seen ten or more times. The CDR3 DNA is TGTGCCAGCAGCAGCGCGACAGGGGGCTTCCACGAGCAGTACTTC. This encodes CASSSATGGFHEQYF. This chain uses TRBV6-1 with TRBJ2-7; 10 positions match TRBD1. Germline lookup yields CDR1 MNHNS and CDR2 SASEGT. V shed 6 bases and J 5 bases; nucleotides not matched to a gene: 10. The CDR3 is 15 residues long.

This clonotype came up many times. The chain joins TRBV11-2 to TRBJ1-5, with unresolved D. Between the trimmed V and J ends, which lost 1 base and 3 bases, there was a span of 4 bases. The germline V gene encodes CDR1 SGHAT and CDR2 FQNNGV. This CDR3 is 13 amino acids long. CDR3 nucleotides: TGTGCCAGCAGCTTAGTATCCAATCAGCCCCAGCATTTT. Protein sequence: CASSLVSNQPQHF.

To note about this clonotype: This sequence is one base from a far larger clone and is likely a read error. The chain couples TRBV28 to TRBJ2-1; TRBD1 matches 8 bases. The CDR3 is 14 amino acids. CDR1 is MDHEN, CDR2 SYDVKM, per germline. The DNA for the CDR3 is TGTGCCAGCAGTTGGACAGGGACATACAATGAGCAGCTCTTC. Translating it yields CASSWTGTYNEQLF.

This clonotype was seen only a few times. The chain couples TRBV19 to TRBJ2-2; the match to TRBD2 covers 8 bases. Germline-derived CDR1 and CDR2 are LNHDA and SQIVND (reference sequence). The CDR3 has 14 residues. The V segment lost 5 bases and the J segment 7 bases; nucleotides outside the gene matches: 6. The CDR3 nucleotides read TGTGCCAGTAGTCCTTCGGGGGGGGTCGGGGAGCTGTTTTTT. This encodes CASSPSGGVGELFF.

Only a few counts were recorded for this clonotype. The genes are TRBV6-1 and TRBJ2-1, with 10 bases lining up with TRBD2. Unmatched junction bases numbered 15, after V lost 6 bases and J lost 4 bases. Germline V lookup: CDR1 MNHNS, CDR2 SASEGT. The CDR3 totals 18 residues. CDR3: CASSAGLAAQFIYNEQFF. The CDR3 DNA reads TGTGCCAGCAGCGCAGGACTAGCGGCCCAGTTTATTTACAATGAGCAGTTCTTC.

This clonotype was found many times. Here the CDR3 reads CASSESASAHNEQFF. The CDR3 DNA is TGTGCCAGCAGTGAATCGGCTAGCGCCCACAATGAGCAGTTCTTC. The V and J genes are TRBV6-1 and TRBJ2-1, with a weak D call TRBD2 (6 bases). The CDR3 totals 15 residues. The V gene's germline CDR1 is MNHNS and CDR2 SASEGT. V was shortened by 2 bases and J by 5 bases, with 13 bases between the two germline ends.

The chain couples TRBV29-1 to TRBJ2-2, with 7 bases lining up with TRBD1. Germline V CDR1 and CDR2: SQVTM, ANQGSEA. This CDR3 is 13 amino acids long. CDR3 sequence (DNA): TGCAGTTACGGACAGGAGAACACCGGGGAGCTGTTTTTT. Translating it yields CSYGQENTGELFF.